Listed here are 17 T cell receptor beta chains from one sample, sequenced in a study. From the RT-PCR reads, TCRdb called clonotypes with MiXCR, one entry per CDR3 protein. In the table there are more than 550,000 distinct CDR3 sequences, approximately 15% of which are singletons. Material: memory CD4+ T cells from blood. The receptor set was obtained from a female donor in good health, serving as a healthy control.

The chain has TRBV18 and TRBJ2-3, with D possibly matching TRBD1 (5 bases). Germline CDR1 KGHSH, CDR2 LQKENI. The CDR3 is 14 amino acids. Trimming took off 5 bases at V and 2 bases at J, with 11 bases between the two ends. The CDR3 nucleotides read TGTGCCAGCTCAGCCGACAGTTCCACAGATACGCAGTATTTT. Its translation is CASSADSSTDTQYF.

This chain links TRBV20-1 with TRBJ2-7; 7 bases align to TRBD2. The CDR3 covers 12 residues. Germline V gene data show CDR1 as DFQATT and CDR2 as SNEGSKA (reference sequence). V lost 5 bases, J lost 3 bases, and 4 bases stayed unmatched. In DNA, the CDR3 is TGCAGTGCTGAGGCGGGAGACTACGAGCAGTACTTC. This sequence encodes CSAEAGDYEQYF.

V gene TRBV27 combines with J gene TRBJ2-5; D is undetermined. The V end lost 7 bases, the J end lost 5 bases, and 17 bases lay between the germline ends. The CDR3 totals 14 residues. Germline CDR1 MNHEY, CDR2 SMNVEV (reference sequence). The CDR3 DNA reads TGTGCCAGCACCCGCGTTTACGGTGGCGAGACCCAGTACTTC. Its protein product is CASTRVYGGETQYF.

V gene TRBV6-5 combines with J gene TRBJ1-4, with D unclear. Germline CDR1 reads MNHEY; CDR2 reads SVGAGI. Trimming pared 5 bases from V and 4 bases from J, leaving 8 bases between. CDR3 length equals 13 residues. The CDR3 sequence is CASSKKYNEKLFF. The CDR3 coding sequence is TGTGCCAGCAGTAAGAAGTATAATGAAAAACTGTTTTTT.

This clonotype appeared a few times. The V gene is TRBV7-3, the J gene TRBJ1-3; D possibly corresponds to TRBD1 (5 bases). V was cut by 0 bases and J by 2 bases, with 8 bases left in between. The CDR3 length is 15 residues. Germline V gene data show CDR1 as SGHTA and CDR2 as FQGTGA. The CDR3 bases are TGTGCCAGCAGCTTAACGTCAGGGACTGGAAACACCATATATTTT. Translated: CASSLTSGTGNTIYF.

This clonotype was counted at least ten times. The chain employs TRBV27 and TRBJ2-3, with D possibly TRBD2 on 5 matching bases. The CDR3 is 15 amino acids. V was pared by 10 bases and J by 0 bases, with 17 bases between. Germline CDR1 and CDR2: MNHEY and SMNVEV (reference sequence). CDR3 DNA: TGTGCCACTAGGAGGAAGGGCCCAAGCACAGATACGCAGTATTTT. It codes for CATRRKGPSTDTQYF.

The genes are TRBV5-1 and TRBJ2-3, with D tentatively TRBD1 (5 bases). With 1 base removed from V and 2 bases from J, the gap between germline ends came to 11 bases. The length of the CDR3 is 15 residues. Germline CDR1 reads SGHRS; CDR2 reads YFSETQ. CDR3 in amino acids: CASSLFGATTDTQYF. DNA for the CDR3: TGCGCCAGCAGCTTGTTTGGGGCTACCACAGATACGCAGTATTTT. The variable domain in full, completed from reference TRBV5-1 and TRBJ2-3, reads KAGVTQTPRYLIKTRGQQVTLSCSPISGHRSVSWYQQTPGQGLQFLFEYFSETQRNKGNFPGRFSGRQFSNSRSEMNVSTLELGDSALYLCASSLFGATTDTQYFGPGTRLTVL.

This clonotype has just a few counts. The CDR3 is CSARAPVGSYNEQFF. In DNA, the CDR3 is TGCAGTGCTAGAGCTCCGGTAGGCTCCTACAATGAGCAGTTCTTC. The rearrangement links TRBV20-1 to TRBJ2-1; D gene unclear. The germline CDR1 and CDR2 sequences are DFQATT and SNEGSKA (reference sequence). V lost 1 base and J lost 0, with 10 bases in between. The length of the CDR3 is 15 residues.

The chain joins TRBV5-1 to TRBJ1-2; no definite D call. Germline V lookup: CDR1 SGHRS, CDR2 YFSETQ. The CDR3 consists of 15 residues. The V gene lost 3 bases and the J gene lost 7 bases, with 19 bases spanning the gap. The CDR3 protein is CASSSQPTSMSGYTF. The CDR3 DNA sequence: TGCGCCAGCAGCTCCCAGCCGACAAGCATGAGTGGCTACACCTTC.

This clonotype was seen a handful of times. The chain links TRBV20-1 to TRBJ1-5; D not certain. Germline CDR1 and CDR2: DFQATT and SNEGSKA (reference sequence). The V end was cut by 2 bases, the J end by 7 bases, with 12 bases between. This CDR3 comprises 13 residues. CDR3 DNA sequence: TGCAGTGCTAGACTGAGTGGAGGACAGCCCCAGCATTTT. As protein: CSARLSGGQPQHF.

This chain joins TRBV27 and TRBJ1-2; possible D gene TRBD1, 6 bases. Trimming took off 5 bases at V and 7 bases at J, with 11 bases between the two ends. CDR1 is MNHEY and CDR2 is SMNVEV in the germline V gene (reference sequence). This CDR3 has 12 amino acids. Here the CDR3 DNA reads TGTGCCAGCAGTCAACAGGGACTTGGCTACACCTTC. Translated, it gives CASSQQGLGYTF.

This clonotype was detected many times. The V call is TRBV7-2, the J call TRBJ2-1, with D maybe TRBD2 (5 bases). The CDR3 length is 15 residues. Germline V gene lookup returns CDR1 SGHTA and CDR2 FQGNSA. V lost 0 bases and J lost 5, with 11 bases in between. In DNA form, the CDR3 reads TGTGCCAGCAGCTTAGCGGGAGTTGCGAACAATGAGCAGTTCTTC. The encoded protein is CASSLAGVANNEQFF.

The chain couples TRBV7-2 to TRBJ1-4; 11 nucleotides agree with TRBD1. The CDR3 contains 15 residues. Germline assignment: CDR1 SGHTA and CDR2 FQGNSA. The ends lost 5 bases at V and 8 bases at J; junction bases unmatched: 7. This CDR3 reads CASSDRRTGGEKLFF. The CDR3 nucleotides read TGTGCCAGCAGCGACCGAAGGACAGGGGGCGAAAAACTGTTTTTT.

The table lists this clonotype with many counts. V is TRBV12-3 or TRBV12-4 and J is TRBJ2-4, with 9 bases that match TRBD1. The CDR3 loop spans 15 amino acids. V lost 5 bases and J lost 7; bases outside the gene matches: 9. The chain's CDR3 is CASSLTYRGQNIQYF. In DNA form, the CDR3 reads TGTGCCAGCAGTCTTACATACAGGGGGCAGAACATTCAGTACTTC.

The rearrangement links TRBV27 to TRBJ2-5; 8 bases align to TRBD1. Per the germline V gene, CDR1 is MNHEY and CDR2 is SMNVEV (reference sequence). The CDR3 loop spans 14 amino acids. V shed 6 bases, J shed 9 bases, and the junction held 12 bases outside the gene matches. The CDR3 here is CASRGWGVTGAQYF. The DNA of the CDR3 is TGTGCCAGCAGGGGTTGGGGCGTGACAGGGGCCCAGTACTTC.

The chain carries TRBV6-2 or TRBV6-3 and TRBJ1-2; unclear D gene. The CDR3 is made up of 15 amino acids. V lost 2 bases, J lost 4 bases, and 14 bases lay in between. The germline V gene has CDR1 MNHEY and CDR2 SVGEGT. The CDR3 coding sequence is TGTGCCAGCAGTTACGATCGGGCAGCGGTCTATGGCTACACCTTC. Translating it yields CASSYDRAAVYGYTF.

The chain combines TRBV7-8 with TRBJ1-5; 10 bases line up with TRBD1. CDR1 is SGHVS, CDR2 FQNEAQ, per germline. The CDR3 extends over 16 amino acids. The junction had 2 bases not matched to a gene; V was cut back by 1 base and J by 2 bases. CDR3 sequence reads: CASSLGDRGRNQPQHF. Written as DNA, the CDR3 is TGTGCCAGCAGCTTAGGAGACAGGGGGCGCAATCAGCCCCAGCATTTT.